This TCR beta chain is from a study of T-cell reconstitution after alpha-beta-depleted transplantation in children (TCRdb year 2016). Broadly, across the study: Using TCR repertoire profiling, the study followed T-cell immune reconstitution in a quantitative way in children after TCRalphabeta/CD19-depleted allogeneic hematopoietic cell transplantation.

Library generation was performed with PCR. These reads were obtained on an Illumina HiSeq 2500. TCR libraries were prepared with molecular barcoding, using unique molecular identifiers to normalize TCRbeta repertoire quantification. TCRdb handled the public reads itself, with Q25 trimming in fastp and clone calling in MiXCR, and kept productive beta chains. Records with the same CDR3 protein are collapsed into one entry carrying the most frequent genes and DNA. The sample has fewer than 1 million distinct CDR3 sequences on record, roughly 15% of them singletons. The ten top clones hold just under 5% of the sample. This sample's treatment or condition label indicates: allogeneic hematopoietic cell transplantation with graft depleted of TCRalphabeta T cells and CD19 B cells. The children who served as transplant recipients had been given grafts of TCRalphabeta/CD19-depleted allogeneic hematopoietic cells.

There are a few counts of this clonotype. Its antigen has not been determined. The record has no base qualities; no much larger clone is one base away. The CDR3, from cysteine to phenylalanine, totals 15 residues. The entry retains the CDR3 DNA only, 45 bases that are in frame from base 1. V is trimmed back by 0 bases and J by 4 bases, and the junction contains 3 bases that no gene match accounts for. The germline V gene (reference sequence) yields SEHNR for CDR1 and FQNEAQ for CDR2. Broader findings and caveats from the paper: In some patients, the high TCRbeta diversity seen at day 60 was put down to recipient T cells and intrathymic progenitors that had survived conditioning. Over the following months the frequencies of hyperexpanded clones went down, and after one year T-cell counts and TCRbeta diversity were mostly credited to newly produced T cells. The apparently early alphabetaT-cell count recovery about two months after transplant was reportedly dependent on only several hundred rapidly expanded clones derived from non-depleted graft cells.

The sample consisted of PBMCs, mostly from graft donor cells, taken 360 days after TCRalphabeta/CD19-depleted stem cell transplant. This sequence uses TRBV7-9 and TRBJ2-1, with 7 junctional bases fitting TRBD1. The receptor was isolated from a male patient younger than 18 who had a stem cell transplant for acute lymphoblastic leukemia, so the T cells may come from the graft donor. The DNA sequence is given as TGTGCCAGCAGCTTAGCACAGGGGCTATACAATGAGCAGTTCTTC. This sequence encodes CASSLAQGLYNEQFF. The full variable domain, completed from the reference TRBV7-9 and TRBJ2-1 proteins outside the CDR3, reads DTGVSQNPRHKITKRGQNVTFRCDPISEHNRLYWYRQTLGQGPEFLTYFQNEAQLEKSRLLSDRFSAERPKGSFSTLEIQRTEQGDSAMYLCASSLAQGLYNEQFFGPGTRLTVL.